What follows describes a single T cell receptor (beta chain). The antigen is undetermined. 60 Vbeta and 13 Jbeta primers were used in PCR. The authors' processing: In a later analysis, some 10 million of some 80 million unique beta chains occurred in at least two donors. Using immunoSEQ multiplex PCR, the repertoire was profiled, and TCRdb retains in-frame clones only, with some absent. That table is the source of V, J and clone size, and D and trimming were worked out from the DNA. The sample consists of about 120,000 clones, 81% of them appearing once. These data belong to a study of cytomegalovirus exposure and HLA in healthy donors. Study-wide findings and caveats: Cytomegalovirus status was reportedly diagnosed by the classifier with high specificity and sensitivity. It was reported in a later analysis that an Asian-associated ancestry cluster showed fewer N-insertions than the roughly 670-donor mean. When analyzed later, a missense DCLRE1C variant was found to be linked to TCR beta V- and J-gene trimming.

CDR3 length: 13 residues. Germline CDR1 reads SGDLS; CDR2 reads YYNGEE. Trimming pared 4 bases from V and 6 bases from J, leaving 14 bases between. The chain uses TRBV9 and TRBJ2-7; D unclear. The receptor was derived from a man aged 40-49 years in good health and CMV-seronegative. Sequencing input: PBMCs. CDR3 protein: CASSPAVRGEQYF. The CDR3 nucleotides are TGTGCCAGCAGCCCAGCCGTACGCGGCGAGCAGTACTTC.